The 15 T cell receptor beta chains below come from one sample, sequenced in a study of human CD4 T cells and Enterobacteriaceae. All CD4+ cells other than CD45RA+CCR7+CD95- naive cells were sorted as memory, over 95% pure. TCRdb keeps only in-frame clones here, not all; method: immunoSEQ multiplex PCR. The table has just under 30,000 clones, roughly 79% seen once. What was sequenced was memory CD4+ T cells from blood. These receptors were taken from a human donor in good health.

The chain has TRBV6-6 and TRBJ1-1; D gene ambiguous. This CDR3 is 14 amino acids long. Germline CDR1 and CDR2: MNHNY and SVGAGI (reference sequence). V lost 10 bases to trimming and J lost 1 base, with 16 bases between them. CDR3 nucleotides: TGTGCCACCATTCCTGGAACAGCGAACACTGAAGCTTTCTTT. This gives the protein CATIPGTANTEAFF.

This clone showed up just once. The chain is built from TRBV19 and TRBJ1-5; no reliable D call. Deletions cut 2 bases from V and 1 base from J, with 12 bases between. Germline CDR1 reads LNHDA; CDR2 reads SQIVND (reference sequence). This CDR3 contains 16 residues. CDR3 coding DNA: TGTGCCAGTAGTATAAGGGTGGCTCGAAGCAATCAGCCCCAGCATTTT. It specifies CASSIRVARSNQPQHF. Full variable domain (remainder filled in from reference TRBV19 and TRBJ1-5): DGGITQSPKYLFRKEGQNVTLSCEQNLNHDAMYWYRQDPGQGLRLIYYSQIVNDFQKGDIAEGYSVSREKKESFPLTVTSAQKNPTAFYLCASSIRVARSNQPQHFGDGTRLSIL.

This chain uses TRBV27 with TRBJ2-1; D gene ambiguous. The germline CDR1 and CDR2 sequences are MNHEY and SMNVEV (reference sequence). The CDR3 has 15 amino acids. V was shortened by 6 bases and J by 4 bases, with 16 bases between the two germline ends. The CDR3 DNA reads TGTGCCAGCAGCCCCGGAGTCGCGCTATACAATGAGCAGTTCTTC. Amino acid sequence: CASSPGVALYNEQFF.

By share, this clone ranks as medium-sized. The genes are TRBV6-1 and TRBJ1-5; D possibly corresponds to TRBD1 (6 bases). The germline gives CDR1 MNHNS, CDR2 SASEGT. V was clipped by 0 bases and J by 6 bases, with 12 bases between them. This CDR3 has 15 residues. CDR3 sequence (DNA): TGTGCCAGCAGTGAAGCGCTGGGGGCGGGTCAGCCCCAGCATTTT. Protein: CASSEALGAGQPQHF.

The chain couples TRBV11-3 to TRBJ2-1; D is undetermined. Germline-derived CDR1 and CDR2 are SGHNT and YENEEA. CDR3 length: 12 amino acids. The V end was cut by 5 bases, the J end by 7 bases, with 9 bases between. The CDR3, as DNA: TGTGCCAGCAGCATACAGCAGAATGAGCAGTTCTTC. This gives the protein CASSIQQNEQFF.

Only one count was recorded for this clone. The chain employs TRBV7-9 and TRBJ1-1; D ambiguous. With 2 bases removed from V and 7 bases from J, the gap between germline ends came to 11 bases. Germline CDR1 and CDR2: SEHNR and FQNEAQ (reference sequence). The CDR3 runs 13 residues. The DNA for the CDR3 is TGTGCCAGCAGCTTATATGGAGAGGGTGAAGCTTTCTTT. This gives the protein CASSLYGEGEAFF.

CDR3 residues: CASSTPSGSSYNEQFF. CDR3 bases: TGTGCCAGTAGTACCCCAAGCGGGAGCTCCTACAATGAGCAGTTCTTC. The chain couples TRBV19 to TRBJ2-1, with 8 bases fitting TRBD2. The V and J ends lost 4 bases and 0 bases, in that order; junction bases with no gene match: 5. CDR1 and CDR2 from the germline V gene are LNHDA and SQIVND (reference sequence). This CDR3 has 16 amino acids.

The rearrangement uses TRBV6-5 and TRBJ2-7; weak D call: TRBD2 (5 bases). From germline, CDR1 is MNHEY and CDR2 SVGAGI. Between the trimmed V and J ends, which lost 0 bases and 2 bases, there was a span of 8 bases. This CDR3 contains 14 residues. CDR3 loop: CASSYSAEAYEQYF. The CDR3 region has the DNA TGTGCCAGCAGTTACTCAGCGGAAGCCTACGAGCAGTACTTC.

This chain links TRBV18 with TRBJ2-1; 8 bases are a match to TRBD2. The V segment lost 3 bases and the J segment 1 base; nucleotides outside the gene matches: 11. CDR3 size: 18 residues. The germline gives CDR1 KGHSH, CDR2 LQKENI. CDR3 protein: CASSPSDLAGISYNEQFF. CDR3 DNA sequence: TGTGCCAGCTCACCCTCTGATCTAGCGGGTATATCCTACAATGAGCAGTTCTTC.

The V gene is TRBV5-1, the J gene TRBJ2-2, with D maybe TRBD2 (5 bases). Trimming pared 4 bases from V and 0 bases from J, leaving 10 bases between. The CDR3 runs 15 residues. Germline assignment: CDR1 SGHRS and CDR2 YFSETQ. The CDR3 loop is CASSLGVTNTGELFF. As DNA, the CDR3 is TGCGCCAGCAGCCTCGGGGTTACGAACACCGGGGAGCTGTTTTTT.

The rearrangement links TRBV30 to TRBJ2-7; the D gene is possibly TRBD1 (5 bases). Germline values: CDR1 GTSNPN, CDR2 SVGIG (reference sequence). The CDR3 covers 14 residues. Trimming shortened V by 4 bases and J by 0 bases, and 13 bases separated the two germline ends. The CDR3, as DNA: TGTGCCTGGACCCAGGGTTGGGGCTCCTACGAGCAGTACTTC. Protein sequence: CAWTQGWGSYEQYF.

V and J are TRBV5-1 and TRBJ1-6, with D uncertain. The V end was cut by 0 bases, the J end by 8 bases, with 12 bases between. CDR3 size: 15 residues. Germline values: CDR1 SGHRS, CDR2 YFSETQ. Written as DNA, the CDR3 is TGCGCCAGCAGCTTGGCGACGCCGGGCTATTCACCCCTCCACTTT. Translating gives CASSLATPGYSPLHF. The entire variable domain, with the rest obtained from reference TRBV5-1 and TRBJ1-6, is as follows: KAGVTQTPRYLIKTRGQQVTLSCSPISGHRSVSWYQQTPGQGLQFLFEYFSETQRNKGNFPGRFSGRQFSNSRSEMNVSTLELGDSALYLCASSLATPGYSPLHFGNGTRLTVT.

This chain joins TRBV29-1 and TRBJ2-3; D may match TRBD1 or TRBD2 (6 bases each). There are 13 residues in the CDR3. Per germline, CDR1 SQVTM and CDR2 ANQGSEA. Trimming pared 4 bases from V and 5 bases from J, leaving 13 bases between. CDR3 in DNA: TGCAGCGTTGGGAGGGGGAGAGGAGATACGCAGTATTTT. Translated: CSVGRGRGDTQYF.

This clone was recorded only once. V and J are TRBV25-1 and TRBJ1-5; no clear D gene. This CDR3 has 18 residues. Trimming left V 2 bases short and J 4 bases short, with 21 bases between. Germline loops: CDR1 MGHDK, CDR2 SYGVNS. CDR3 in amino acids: CASSEPLRALFLNQPQHF. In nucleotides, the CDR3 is TGTGCCAGCAGTGAACCGTTGAGGGCCCTTTTCTTGAATCAGCCCCAGCATTTT.

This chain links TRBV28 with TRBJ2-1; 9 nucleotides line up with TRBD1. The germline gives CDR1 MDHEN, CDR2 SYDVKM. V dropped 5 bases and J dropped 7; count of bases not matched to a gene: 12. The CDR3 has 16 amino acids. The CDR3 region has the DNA TGTGCCAGCAGTACTGCCCCCGGGACAGGGTGGAATGAGCAGTTCTTC. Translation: CASSTAPGTGWNEQFF.